This T cell receptor (beta chain) originates from a study of T cell responses to AZD1222 COVID-19 vaccine. Study-level points and caveats: It was only a handful of AZD1222 recipients who were seropositive at baseline. In all cases, repertoires were sampled only after the peak T cell response. Donors were largely white British and mainly female; clonal diversity was possibly underestimated.

With respect to this clone: Its specificity is unknown.

Sequenced by immunoSEQ multiplex PCR; TCRdb stores in-frame clones only, minus some. The table has fewer than 250,000 clones, 90% to 95% seen once. This TCR was recovered from an adult in good health. The sample here was peripheral blood, taken on day 0 of MenACWY control vaccination.

The DNA for the CDR3 is TGCAGCGTTGTGATACGGTCCTCCTACGAGCAGTACTTC. Protein product: CSVVIRSSYEQYF. V usage is TRBV29-1 and J usage is TRBJ2-7; no clear D gene. Per the germline V gene, CDR1 is SQVTM and CDR2 is ANQGSEA. There are 13 residues in the CDR3. V was trimmed by 4 bases and J by 0 bases, leaving 10 bases between them.